Below, one T cell receptor beta chain is given with its context. The source of the sample is a study of T cell repertoires in aging, cancer and after chemotherapy. Study background: Repeat sampling of healthy donors over several months to years showed clear clonal overlap.

Rearranged V-D-J TRB sequences were amplified with a mixed TRB-A/B primer pool. TCRdb re-called the multiplex PCR reads through MiXCR, storing one row per CDR3 protein. The data show some 2,200 distinct CDR3 sequences, around 29% seen once. TCR beta rearrangements were amplified from peripheral blood genomic DNA. The receptor was derived from a human donor in good health. What was sequenced was blood.

CDR3 sequence: CSAGSRGKSYGYTF. The CDR3 nucleotides are TGCAGTGCTGGCTCCAGGGGGAAGAGCTATGGCTACACCTTC. V and J are TRBV20-1 and TRBJ1-2; the match to TRBD1 covers 7 bases. Germline V CDR1 and CDR2: DFQATT, SNEGSKA (reference sequence). V was clipped by 5 bases and J by 4 bases; unmatched bases: 10. The CDR3 consists of 14 residues.